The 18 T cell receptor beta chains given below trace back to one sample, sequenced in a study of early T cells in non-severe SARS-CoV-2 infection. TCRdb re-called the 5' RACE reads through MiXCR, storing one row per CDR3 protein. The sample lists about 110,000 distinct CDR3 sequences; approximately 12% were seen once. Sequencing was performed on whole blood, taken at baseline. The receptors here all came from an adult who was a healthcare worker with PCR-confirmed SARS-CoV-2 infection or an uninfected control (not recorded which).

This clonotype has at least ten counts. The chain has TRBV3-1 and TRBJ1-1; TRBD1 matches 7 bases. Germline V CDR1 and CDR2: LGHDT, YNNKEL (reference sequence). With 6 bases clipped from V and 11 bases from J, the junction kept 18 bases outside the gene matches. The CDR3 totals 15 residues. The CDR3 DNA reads TGTGCCAGCAGGGCTACCGGGACAGCCAACTTGGATGCTTTCTTT. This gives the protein CASRATGTANLDAFF. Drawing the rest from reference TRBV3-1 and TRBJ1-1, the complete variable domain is DTAVSQTPKYLVTQMGNDKSIKCEQNLGHDTMYWYKQDSKKFLKIMFSYNNKELIINETVPNRFSPKSPDKAHLNLHINSLELGDSAVYFCASRATGTANLDAFFGQGTRLTVV.

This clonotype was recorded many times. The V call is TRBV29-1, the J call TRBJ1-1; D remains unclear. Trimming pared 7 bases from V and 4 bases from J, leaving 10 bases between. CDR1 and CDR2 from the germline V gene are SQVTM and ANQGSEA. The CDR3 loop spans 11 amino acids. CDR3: CSAGRSTEAFF. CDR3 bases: TGCAGCGCTGGGAGGAGCACTGAAGCTTTCTTT.

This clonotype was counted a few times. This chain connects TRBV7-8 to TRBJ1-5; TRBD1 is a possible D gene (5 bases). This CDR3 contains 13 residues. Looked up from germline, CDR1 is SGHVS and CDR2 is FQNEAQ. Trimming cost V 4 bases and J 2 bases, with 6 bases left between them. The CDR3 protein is CASSSQGNQPQHF. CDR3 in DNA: TGTGCCAGCAGCTCACAGGGCAATCAGCCCCAGCATTTT.

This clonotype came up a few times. The CDR3 sequence is CASSTGTDTYEQYF. CDR3 nucleotide sequence: TGTGCCAGCAGCACCGGGACAGATACCTACGAGCAGTACTTC. V usage is TRBV9 and J usage is TRBJ2-7; 7 bases line up with TRBD1. Germline values: CDR1 SGDLS, CDR2 YYNGEE. CDR3 length: 14 amino acids. J lost 2 bases, V lost 4 bases, and 6 bases had no gene match. The whole variable domain, remainder taken from reference TRBV9 and TRBJ2-7, is DSGVTQTPKHLITATGQRVTLRCSPRSGDLSVYWYQQSLDQGLQFLIQYYNGEERAKGNILERFSAQQFPDLHSELNLSSLELGDSALYFCASSTGTDTYEQYFGPGTRLTVT.

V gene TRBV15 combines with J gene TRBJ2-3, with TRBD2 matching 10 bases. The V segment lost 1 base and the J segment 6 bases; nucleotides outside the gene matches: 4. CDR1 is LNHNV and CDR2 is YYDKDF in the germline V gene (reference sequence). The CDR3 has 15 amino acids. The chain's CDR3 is CATSRVASGGDTQYF. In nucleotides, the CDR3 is TGTGCCACCAGCAGAGTCGCTAGCGGGGGCGATACGCAGTATTTT.

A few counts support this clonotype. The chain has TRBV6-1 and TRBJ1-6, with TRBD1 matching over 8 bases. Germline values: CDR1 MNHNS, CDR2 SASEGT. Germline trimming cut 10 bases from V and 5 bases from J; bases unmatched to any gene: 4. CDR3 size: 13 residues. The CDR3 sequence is CATRDRNNSPLHF. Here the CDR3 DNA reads TGTGCCACCAGGGACAGGAATAATTCACCCCTCCACTTT.

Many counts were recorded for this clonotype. CDR3 sequence: CASSRGTATGNTIYF. CDR3 sequence (DNA): TGTGCCAGCAGCCGAGGGACGGCTACTGGAAACACCATATATTTT. This sequence joins TRBV14 and TRBJ1-3, with D tentatively TRBD1 (5 bases). There are 15 residues in the CDR3. Germline V gene data show CDR1 as SGHDN and CDR2 as FVKESK. V dropped 4 bases and J dropped 2 bases, with 12 bases sitting between them.

The CDR3 reads CSVGHTNTGELFF. In nucleotides, the CDR3 is TGCAGCGTGGGGCATACGAACACCGGGGAGCTGTTTTTT. The chain combines TRBV29-1 with TRBJ2-2; tentatively, D is TRBD1 (5 bases). Germline V lookup: CDR1 SQVTM, CDR2 ANQGSEA. There are 13 residues in the CDR3. Trimming stripped 6 bases from V and 0 bases from J, with 8 bases between.

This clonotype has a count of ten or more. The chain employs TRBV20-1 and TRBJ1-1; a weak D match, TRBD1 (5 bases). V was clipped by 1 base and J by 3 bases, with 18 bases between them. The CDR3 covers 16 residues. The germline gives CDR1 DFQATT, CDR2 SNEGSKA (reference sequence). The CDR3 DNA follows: TGCAGTGCTAGAGCCGCCGGGACGCCCCGGGACACTGAAGCTTTCTTT. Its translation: CSARAAGTPRDTEAFF.

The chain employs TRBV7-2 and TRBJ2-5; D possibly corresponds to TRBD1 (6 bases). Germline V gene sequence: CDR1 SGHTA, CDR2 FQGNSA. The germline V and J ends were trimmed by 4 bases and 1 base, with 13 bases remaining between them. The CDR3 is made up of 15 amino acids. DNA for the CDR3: TGTGCCAGCAGCTCGGTCAGGGGACCCCAAGAGACCCAGTACTTC. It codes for CASSSVRGPQETQYF. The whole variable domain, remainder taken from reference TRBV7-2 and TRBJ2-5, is GAGVSQSPSNKVTEKGKDVELRCDPISGHTALYWYRQSLGQGLEFLIYFQGNSAPDKSGLPSDRFSAERTGGSVSTLTIQRTQQEDSAVYLCASSSVRGPQETQYFGPGTRLLVL.

The CDR3 sequence: CASSLLGVGGEQFF. The CDR3 DNA sequence: TGTGCCAGCAGTTTATTAGGGGTTGGGGGTGAGCAGTTCTTC. This chain joins TRBV27 and TRBJ2-1; perhaps D is TRBD1 or TRBD2 (5 bases each). Germline V gene sequence: CDR1 MNHEY, CDR2 SMNVEV (reference sequence). This CDR3 is 14 amino acids long. The germline V and J ends were trimmed by 1 base and 9 bases, with 13 bases remaining between them.

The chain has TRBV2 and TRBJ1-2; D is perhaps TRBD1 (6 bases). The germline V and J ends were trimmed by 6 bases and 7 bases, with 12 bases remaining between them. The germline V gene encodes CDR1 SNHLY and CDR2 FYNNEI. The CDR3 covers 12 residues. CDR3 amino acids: CASRQGRIGYTF. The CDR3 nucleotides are TGTGCCAGCAGACAGGGCCGCATTGGCTACACCTTC.

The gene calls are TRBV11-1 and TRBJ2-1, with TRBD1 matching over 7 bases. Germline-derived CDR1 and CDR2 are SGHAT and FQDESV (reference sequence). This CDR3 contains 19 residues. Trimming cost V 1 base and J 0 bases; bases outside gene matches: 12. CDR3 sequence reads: CASSLEYGTALVSYNEQFF. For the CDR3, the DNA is TGTGCCAGCAGCTTAGAGTACGGGACAGCCCTGGTCTCCTACAATGAGCAGTTCTTC. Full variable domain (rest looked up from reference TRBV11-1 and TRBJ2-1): EAEVAQSPRYKITEKSQAVAFWCDPISGHATLYWYRQILGQGPELLVQFQDESVVDDSQLPKDRFSAERLKGVDSTLKIQPAELGDSAMYLCASSLEYGTALVSYNEQFFGPGTRLTVL.

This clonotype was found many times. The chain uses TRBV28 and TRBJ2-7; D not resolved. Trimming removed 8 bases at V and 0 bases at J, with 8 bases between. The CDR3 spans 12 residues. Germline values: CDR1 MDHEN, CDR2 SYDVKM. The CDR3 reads CASLRSSYEQYF. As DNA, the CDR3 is TGTGCCAGCCTTCGGAGCTCCTACGAGCAGTACTTC.

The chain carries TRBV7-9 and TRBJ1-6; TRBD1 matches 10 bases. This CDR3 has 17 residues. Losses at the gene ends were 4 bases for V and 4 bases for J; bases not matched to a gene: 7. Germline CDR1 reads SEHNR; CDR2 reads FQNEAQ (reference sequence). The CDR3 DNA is TGTGCCAGCAGCTCGAGGACAGGGGGAAATTATAATTCACCCCTCCACTTT. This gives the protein CASSSRTGGNYNSPLHF.

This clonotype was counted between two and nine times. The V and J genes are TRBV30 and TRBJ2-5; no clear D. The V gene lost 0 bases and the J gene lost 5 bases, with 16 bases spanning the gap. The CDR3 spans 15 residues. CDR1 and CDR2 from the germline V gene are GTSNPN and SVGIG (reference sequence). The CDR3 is CAWSVLRLQRETQYF. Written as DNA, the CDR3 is TGTGCCTGGAGTGTACTACGACTCCAAAGGGAGACCCAGTACTTC.

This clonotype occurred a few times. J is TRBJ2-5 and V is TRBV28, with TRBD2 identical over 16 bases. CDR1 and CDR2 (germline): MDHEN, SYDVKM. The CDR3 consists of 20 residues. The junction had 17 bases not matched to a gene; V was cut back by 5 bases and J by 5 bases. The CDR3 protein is CASSVTPGTSGRAERETQYF. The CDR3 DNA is TGTGCCAGCAGTGTTACCCCCGGGACTAGCGGGAGGGCCGAGCGGGAGACCCAGTACTTC.

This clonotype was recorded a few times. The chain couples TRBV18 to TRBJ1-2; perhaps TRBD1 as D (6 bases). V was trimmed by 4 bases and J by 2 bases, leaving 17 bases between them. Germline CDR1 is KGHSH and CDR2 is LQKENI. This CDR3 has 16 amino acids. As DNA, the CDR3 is TGTGCCAGCTCACGCGGACAGACGCTCACCAACTATGGCTACACCTTC. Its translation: CASSRGQTLTNYGYTF.